This T cell receptor (beta chain) is drawn from a study of T cell responses to AZD1222 COVID-19 vaccine. For this clone: Its matching antigen is unknown.

CDR1 and CDR2 from the germline V gene are KGHSH and LQKENI. The CDR3 totals 16 residues. V lost 4 bases, J lost 7 bases, and 17 bases lay in between. Findings and limits, study-wide: Rises in breadth and depth of Spike-specific TCRs came after two AZD1222 doses. Vaccine-related CD4 TCRs covered spike, predominating at 160-218 and 743-854. Reportedly, nearly half the spike-specific TCRs target unmutated variant regions. The study identified only a handful of AZD1222 recipients as seropositive at baseline.

Profiled with immunoSEQ multiplex PCR; TCRdb holds only in-frame clones, not every one. This sample carries roughly 77,000 clones, roughly 90% of them seen once, and the ten largest clones take roughly 4.3%. Here the sequenced sample was peripheral blood, taken 28 days after the second AZD1222 dose. This chain joins TRBV18 and TRBJ1-6; a weak D match, TRBD1 (6 bases). The clonotype was recovered from an adult who received the AZD1222 COVID-19 vaccine. DNA of the CDR3: TGTGCCAGCTCACTTTTTGCGGGGGCTCAGAATTCACCCCTCCACTTT. Translation: CASSLFAGAQNSPLHF.